The 22 T cell receptor beta chains listed next were all sequenced from one sample in a study of shared clonotypes between healthy human individuals. Clones were sequenced by immunoSEQ multiplex PCR, and TCRdb holds only the in-frame ones, with some missing. The sample has 200,000 to 250,000 clones, 65% to 70% seen once; the top ten hold over 8.5%. The sample comprised memory CD4+ T cells sorted from blood. The subset denotes: CD45RA-negative fraction. The receptors shown here come from a man aged 30 to 45 in good health.

This clone was observed a few times. The rearrangement links TRBV15 to TRBJ2-3; D is unresolved. Per germline, CDR1 LNHNV and CDR2 YYDKDF (reference sequence). V lost 0 bases and J 0 bases, leaving 7 bases between the germline ends. The CDR3 contains 15 residues. The CDR3 here is CATSRDSTSTDTQYF. Here the CDR3 DNA reads TGTGCCACCAGCAGAGATAGTACTAGCACAGATACGCAGTATTTT.

The chain joins TRBV7-2 to TRBJ2-4, with D perhaps being TRBD1 or TRBD2 (5 bases each). CDR1 and CDR2 (germline): SGHTA, FQGNSA. V shed 5 bases and J shed 1 base, with 15 bases lying between them. The CDR3 contains 16 residues. CDR3 residues: CASSRDELSAKNIQYF. In DNA form, the CDR3 reads TGTGCCAGCAGCCGGGACGAATTGTCGGCCAAAAACATTCAGTACTTC.

The gene calls are TRBV18 and TRBJ2-3; weak D call: TRBD1 (5 bases). The CDR3 has 15 amino acids. Germline V lookup: CDR1 KGHSH, CDR2 LQKENI. V was pared by 3 bases and J by 1 base, with 11 bases between. CDR3 sequence reads: CASSPVAQGTDTQYF. As DNA, the CDR3 is TGTGCCAGCTCACCGGTCGCACAGGGCACAGATACGCAGTATTTT.

The genes are TRBV28 and TRBJ2-1; 7 bases align to TRBD2. V lost 7 bases to trimming and J lost 8 bases; unmatched junction nucleotides: 8. CDR1 and CDR2 from the germline V gene are MDHEN and SYDVKM. CDR3 size: 13 residues. In nucleotides, the CDR3 is TGTGCCAGCATCACGGTCGCGGGAGATGAGCAGTTCTTC. It encodes CASITVAGDEQFF.

The chain carries TRBV27 and TRBJ2-5; D unresolved. V lost 2 bases, J lost 2 bases, and 9 bases lay in between. In germline, CDR1 is MNHEY, CDR2 SMNVEV (reference sequence). This CDR3 region has 14 residues. Here the CDR3 DNA reads TGTGCCAGCAGTTTAAAGTCGTCACAAGAGACCCAGTACTTC. This gives the protein CASSLKSSQETQYF.

This chain joins TRBV21-1 and TRBJ2-5; the table's D call of TRBD2 was not tested on the DNA. TRBV21-1 constitutes a pseudogene. This CDR3 contains 16 residues. The CDR3 DNA follows: TGTGCCAGCAGCAAAGGACAAGGCGGGATTGAAGAGACCCAGTACTTC. It specifies CASSKGQGGIEETQYF.

The chain recombines TRBV6-4 with TRBJ2-1; the D gene is possibly TRBD1 (6 bases). The germline V and J ends were trimmed by 0 bases and 6 bases, with 18 bases remaining between them. Germline assignment: CDR1 MRHNA and CDR2 SNTAGT. This CDR3 spans 17 amino acids. The CDR3 region is CASSDSGWGHLTNEQFF. For the CDR3, the DNA is TGTGCCAGCAGTGACTCGGGTTGGGGACACCTGACCAATGAGCAGTTCTTC.

CDR3 in amino acids: CASSAGPGLEQYF. DNA for the CDR3: TGTGCCAGCAGCGCAGGGCCTGGTCTCGAGCAGTACTTC. J is TRBJ2-7 and V is TRBV9; a weak D match, TRBD1 (5 bases). The germline V gene encodes CDR1 SGDLS and CDR2 YYNGEE. With 3 bases removed from V and 6 bases from J, the gap between germline ends came to 13 bases. This CDR3 has 13 amino acids. The entire variable domain, with the rest obtained from reference TRBV9 and TRBJ2-7, is as follows: DSGVTQTPKHLITATGQRVTLRCSPRSGDLSVYWYQQSLDQGLQFLIQYYNGEERAKGNILERFSAQQFPDLHSELNLSSLELGDSALYFCASSAGPGLEQYFGPGTRLTVT.

V is TRBV28 and J is TRBJ1-5; TRBD1 aligns across 9 bases. CDR1 is MDHEN and CDR2 is SYDVKM in the germline V gene. The V and J ends lost 10 bases and 1 base, in that order; junction bases with no gene match: 5. The CDR3 loop spans 14 amino acids. CDR3 in amino acids: CANQGTGSNQPQHF. DNA for the CDR3: TGTGCCAACCAAGGGACAGGGAGCAATCAGCCCCAGCATTTT.

The V and J genes are TRBV5-5 and TRBJ2-1; 7 nucleotides align to TRBD2. V lost 2 bases and J lost 2; bases outside the gene matches: 7. This CDR3 region has 16 residues. Per germline, CDR1 SGHKS and CDR2 YYEKEE (reference sequence). The CDR3 protein is CASSFSGGSTYNEQFF. In DNA form, the CDR3 reads TGTGCCAGCAGCTTTTCTGGCGGGAGCACCTACAATGAGCAGTTCTTC.

This chain uses TRBV19 with TRBJ1-5, with D hard to call. The germline CDR1 and CDR2 sequences are LNHDA and SQIVND (reference sequence). The V end was cut by 7 bases, the J end by 5 bases, with 18 bases between. The CDR3 extends over 15 amino acids. The CDR3 DNA is TGTGCCAGTACGAAGGTACGGGCCTCAGATCAGCCCCAGCATTTT. This gives the protein CASTKVRASDQPQHF.

The chain joins TRBV30 to TRBJ1-5, with unresolved D. Trimming removed 3 bases at V and 5 bases at J, with 11 bases between. This CDR3 region has 13 residues. The germline CDR1 and CDR2 sequences are GTSNPN and SVGIG (reference sequence). CDR3 nucleotides: TGTGCCTGGAGCGGCGTGTGGGATCAGCCCCAGCATTTT. Translating gives CAWSGVWDQPQHF.

The V call is TRBV10-2, the J call TRBJ1-4; the D gene is possibly TRBD1 (5 bases). V was shortened by 5 bases and J by 8 bases, with 12 bases between the two germline ends. Per germline, CDR1 WSHSY and CDR2 SAAADI. The CDR3 extends over 13 amino acids. CDR3 amino acids: CASSRDPREKLFF. DNA for the CDR3: TGCGCCAGCAGTAGGGACCCGAGGGAAAAACTGTTTTTT.

In this sample, this clone turned up a few times. The rearrangement uses TRBV6-1 and TRBJ1-2; the match to TRBD1 covers 8 bases. The germline V gene encodes CDR1 MNHNS and CDR2 SASEGT. The CDR3 is 15 residues long. V lost 4 bases, J lost 4 bases, and 8 bases stayed unmatched. CDR3 sequence reads: CASSGPGQVSYGYTF. As DNA, the CDR3 is TGTGCCAGCAGTGGACCGGGACAGGTCTCCTATGGCTACACCTTC.

This clone appeared a single time. This chain uses TRBV5-1 with TRBJ2-4; the match to TRBD1 covers 7 bases. The CDR3 runs to 14 residues. V gave up 4 bases and J gave up 6 bases; unmatched junction bases: 7. Per the germline V gene, CDR1 is SGHRS and CDR2 is YFSETQ. The CDR3 loop reads CASSEGTAPNIQYF. In DNA, the CDR3 is TGCGCCAGCAGCGAGGGGACAGCGCCAAACATTCAGTACTTC.

This chain uses TRBV4-3 with TRBJ1-4; D might be TRBD1 (5 bases). V lost 3 bases to trimming and J lost 8 bases, with 16 bases between them. Germline CDR1 reads LGHNA; CDR2 reads YSLEER. The length of the CDR3 is 15 residues. CDR3 nucleotide sequence: TGCGCCAGCAGCCACTCCGGGGGAGGGTTCGAAAAACTGTTTTTT. Amino acid sequence: CASSHSGGGFEKLFF.

The V call is TRBV5-6, the J call TRBJ2-7; D ambiguous. Deletions cut 3 bases from V and 9 bases from J, with 22 bases between. Germline loops: CDR1 SGHDT, CDR2 YYEEEE. This CDR3 spans 15 amino acids. The CDR3 sequence: CASSSKGSRVRLQYF. CDR3 DNA: TGTGCCAGCAGCTCGAAGGGTAGTAGGGTTCGGTTGCAGTACTTC.

CDR3 DNA sequence: TGTGCCACCAGCAGAACCCGCCCCGGGACTAGCGGGAGATCGGCGGGAGGAGATACGCAGTATTTT. Amino acid sequence: CATSRTRPGTSGRSAGGDTQYF. The chain has TRBV15 and TRBJ2-3, with 14 bases that match TRBD2. The germline V gene encodes CDR1 LNHNV and CDR2 YYDKDF (reference sequence). The CDR3 loop spans 22 amino acids. After removal of 2 bases from V and 5 bases from J, the junction contained 21 bases not matched to a gene.

The chain links TRBV10-3 to TRBJ1-3, with D unclear. The CDR3 runs to 15 residues. The germline V and J ends were trimmed by 4 bases and 2 bases, with 12 bases remaining between them. The germline V gene encodes CDR1 ENHRY and CDR2 SYGVKD. CDR3 amino acids: CAISAESFPGNTIYF. In DNA, the CDR3 is TGTGCCATCAGTGCTGAGTCTTTCCCTGGAAACACCATATATTTT.

The chain employs TRBV11-2 and TRBJ2-3, with 9 bases lining up with TRBD1. The germline V gene encodes CDR1 SGHAT and CDR2 FQNNGV. This CDR3 comprises 14 residues. V shed 3 bases, J shed 5 bases, and the junction held 3 bases outside the gene matches. CDR3 in amino acids: CASSLRQGGDTQYF. CDR3 in DNA: TGTGCCAGCAGCTTGAGACAGGGGGGAGATACGCAGTATTTT.

The CDR3 nucleotides read TGTGCCAGCAGTTTAGCGGGCCTTGTGTATTTT. Translation gives CASSLAGLVYF. The chain uses TRBV6-6 and TRBJ2-3, with 7 bases fitting TRBD2. J lost 14 bases, V lost 4 bases, and 6 bases had no gene match. The CDR3 spans 11 residues. The germline CDR1 and CDR2 sequences are MNHNY and SVGAGI (reference sequence).

The chain carries TRBV2 and TRBJ2-1; no clear D gene. The CDR3 totals 14 residues. With 1 base removed from V and 7 bases from J, the gap between germline ends came to 11 bases. The germline CDR1 and CDR2 sequences are SNHLY and FYNNEI. The CDR3 spells CASSEEARRNEQFF. In DNA, the CDR3 is TGTGCCAGCAGTGAAGAGGCTCGCCGTAATGAGCAGTTCTTC.